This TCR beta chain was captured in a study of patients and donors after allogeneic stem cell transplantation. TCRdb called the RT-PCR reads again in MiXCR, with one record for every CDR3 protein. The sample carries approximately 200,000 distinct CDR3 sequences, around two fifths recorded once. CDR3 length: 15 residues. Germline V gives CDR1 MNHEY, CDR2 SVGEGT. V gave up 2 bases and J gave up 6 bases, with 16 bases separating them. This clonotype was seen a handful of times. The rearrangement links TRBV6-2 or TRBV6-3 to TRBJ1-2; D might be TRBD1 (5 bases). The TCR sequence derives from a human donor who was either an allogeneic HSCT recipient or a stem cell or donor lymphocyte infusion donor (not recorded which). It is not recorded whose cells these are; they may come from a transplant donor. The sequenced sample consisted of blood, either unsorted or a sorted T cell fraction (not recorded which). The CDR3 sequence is CASSYPQGLLDGYTF. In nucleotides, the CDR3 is TGTGCCAGCAGTTACCCCCAGGGTCTTTTGGATGGCTACACCTTC.